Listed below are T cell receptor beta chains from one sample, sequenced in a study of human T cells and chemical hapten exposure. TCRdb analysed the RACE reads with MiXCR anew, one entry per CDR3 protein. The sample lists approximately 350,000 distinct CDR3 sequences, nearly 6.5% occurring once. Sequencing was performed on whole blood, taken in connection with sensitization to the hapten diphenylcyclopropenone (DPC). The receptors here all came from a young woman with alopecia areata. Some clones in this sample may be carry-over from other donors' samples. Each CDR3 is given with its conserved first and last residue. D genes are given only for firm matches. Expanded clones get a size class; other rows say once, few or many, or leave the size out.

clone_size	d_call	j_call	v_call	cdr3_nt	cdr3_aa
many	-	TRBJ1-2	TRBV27	TGTGCCAGCAAAAGAGGTGGGCCCTATGGCTACACCTTC	CASKRGGPYGYTF
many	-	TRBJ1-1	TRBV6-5	TGTGCCAGCAAGACAGAAACGAACACTGAAGCTTTCTTT	CASKTETNTEAFF
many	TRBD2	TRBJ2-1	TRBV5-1	TGCGCCAGCAGCCCCGGGACTAGCGGGGGTCGGCAGTTCTTC	CASSPGTSGGRQFF
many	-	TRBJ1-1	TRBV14	TGTGCCAGCAGCCGCTTACCACGGGCAGGGGAGCCGATGAACACTGAAGCTTTCTTT	CASSRLPRAGEPMNTEAFF
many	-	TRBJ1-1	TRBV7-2	TGTGCCAGCAGCTTCGACATGGGCACTGAAGCTTTCTTT	CASSFDMGTEAFF
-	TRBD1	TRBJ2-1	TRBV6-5	TGTGCCAGCAGTGCCGGGGACAGGTCCTACAATGAGCAGTTCTTC	CASSAGDRSYNEQFF
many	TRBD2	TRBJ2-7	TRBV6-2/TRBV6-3	TGTGCCAGCAGTTACTTAGCGGGGGGCGAGCAGTACTTC	CASSYLAGGEQYF
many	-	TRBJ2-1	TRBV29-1	TGCAGCATCATCACAGGGAACTACAATGAGCAGTTCTTC	CSIITGNYNEQFF
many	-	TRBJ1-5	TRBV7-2	TGTGCCAGCAGCCCCTCAACGACAGAGCGCAATCAGCCCCAGCATTTT	CASSPSTTERNQPQHF
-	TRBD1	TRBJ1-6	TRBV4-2	TGTGCCAGCAGCCAAGTATACTCCGGGACAGAGAGCTCCTATAATTCACCCCTCCACTTT	CASSQVYSGTESSYNSPLHF
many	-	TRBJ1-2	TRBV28	TGTGCCAGCAGTTTAAACGTCGCGGGGCCGCATTATGGCTACACCTTC	CASSLNVAGPHYGYTF
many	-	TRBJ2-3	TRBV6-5	TGTGCCAGCAGTTACGGGCACAGGGCAGATACGCAGTATTTT	CASSYGHRADTQYF
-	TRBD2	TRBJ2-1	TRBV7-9	TGTGCCAGCAGCTTTAGTCGGGGGGGCCAGAATGAGCAGTTCTTC	CASSFSRGGQNEQFF
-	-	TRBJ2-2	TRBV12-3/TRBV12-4	TGTGCCAGCAGTACGCGACAGGTCACCGGGGAGCTGTTTTTT	CASSTRQVTGELFF
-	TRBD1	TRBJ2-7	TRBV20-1	TGCAGTGCTATCCCAACCGGGACAGGGGGCTACGAGCAGTACTTC	CSAIPTGTGGYEQYF
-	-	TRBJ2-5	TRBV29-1	TGCAGCGTTGAAGATTTTCAAGTCCCAGAGACCCAGTACTTC	CSVEDFQVPETQYF
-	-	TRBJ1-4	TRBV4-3	TGCGCCAGCAGCCAAGGAAGGACGGGCGGTAATGAAAAACTGTTTTTT	CASSQGRTGGNEKLFF
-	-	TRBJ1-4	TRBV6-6	TGTGCCAGCAGTTACCGGGACGGTGAAAAACTGTTTTTT	CASSYRDGEKLFF
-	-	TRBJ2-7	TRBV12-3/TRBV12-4	TGTGCCAGCAGTTTAACCGGGCTTGGGGCCTACGAGCAGTACTTC	CASSLTGLGAYEQYF
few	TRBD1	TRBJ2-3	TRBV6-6	TGTGCCAGCAGAAGACCCGGGACAGGGGCCACAGATACGCAGTATTTT	CASRRPGTGATDTQYF
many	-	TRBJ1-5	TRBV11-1	TGTGCCAGCAGCCAAGACAACAATCAGCCCCAGCATTTT	CASSQDNNQPQHF
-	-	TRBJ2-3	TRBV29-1	TGCAGCGTTGAATTAGCACGGGCAGCCACTAGCACAGATACGCAGTATTTT	CSVELARAATSTDTQYF
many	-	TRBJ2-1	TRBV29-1	TGCAGCGTTGGATTTCGGTCGGAACGAGCCTACAATGAGCAGTTCTTC	CSVGFRSERAYNEQFF
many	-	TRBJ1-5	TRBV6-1	TGTGCCAGCTCCTATTTGGACAGAAGATCCGAGCCCCAGCATTTT	CASSYLDRRSEPQHF
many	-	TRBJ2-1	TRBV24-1	TGTGCCACCAGCGCGGGGGCCGAGCAGTTCTTC	CATSAGAEQFF
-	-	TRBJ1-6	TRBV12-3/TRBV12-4	TGTGCCAGCAGTTTGACCGTTTCACCCCTCCACTTT	CASSLTVSPLHF
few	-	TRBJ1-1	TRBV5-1	TGCGCCAGCAATCCCGGGATGAACACTGAAGCTTTCTTT	CASNPGMNTEAFF
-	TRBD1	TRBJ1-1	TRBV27	TGTGCCAGCAGTTTATCCAGGGGGCACACTGAAGCTTTCTTT	CASSLSRGHTEAFF
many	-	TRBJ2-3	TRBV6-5	TGTGCCAGCAGTTACTCCGGCTCTAAACGCCCGCAGTATTTT	CASSYSGSKRPQYF
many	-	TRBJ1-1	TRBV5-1	TGCGCCAGCAGCTTAAATGGGGGCACCAACACTGAAGCTTTCTTT	CASSLNGGTNTEAFF